This T cell receptor beta chain derives from a study of T cells in localized non-small cell lung cancer. Trimming removed 1 base at V and 4 bases at J, with 15 bases between. CDR1 and CDR2 from the germline V gene are SGHDN and FVKESK. The CDR3 is made up of 16 amino acids. A note on this clone: Its specificity is not known.

The repertoire was sequenced with immunoSEQ multiplex PCR; TCRdb's copy has only in-frame clones and lacks some. The top ten hold roughly 6.6% of the sample, which has tens of thousands of clones, approximately 81% seen once. Study results and limitations: Only one tumor region was sequenced, so heterogeneity remains possible.

The sequence was collected from a male donor older than 55 with stage II lung adenocarcinoma. The chain uses TRBV14 and TRBJ2-3; tentatively, D is TRBD1 (6 bases). Here the sequenced sample was peripheral blood mononuclear cells, taken before any cancer treatment. CDR3 residues: CASSQVRGFNPDTQYF. CDR3 DNA: TGTGCCAGCAGCCAAGTCAGGGGTTTCAACCCAGATACGCAGTATTTT.